Included here is one T cell receptor beta chain sequence, with context. The antigen is unknown. Measured with immunoSEQ multiplex PCR; TCRdb has only the in-frame clones, and not every one. This sample has about 12,000 clones; 65% to 80% occur once, and the top ten carry 25% to 35%. The data originate from a study of OX40 agonist ivuxolimab in advanced cancers. Study context: From about 23 to 85 years was the age range, with a mean of around 60 years, and nearly 85% were male. Whole-study results and caveats: Dose levels from 0.1 to 3.0 mg/kg saw CD4+ and CD8+ blood T cells expand clonally by week 6. Clonal expansion was among the lowest in partial responders at 0.1-3.0 mg/kg, especially CD8+. Several nonresponders also turned out to have low normalized T-cell clonal expansion.

Germline CDR1 is MNHNY and CDR2 is SVGAGI (reference sequence). The CDR3 totals 15 residues. Trimming left V 4 bases short and J 1 base short, with 13 bases between. The sample here was CD4+ or CD8+ T cells sorted from blood, taken in a trial of the OX40 agonist ivuxolimab. The chain recombines TRBV6-6 with TRBJ2-5, with D possibly matching TRBD2 (6 bases). The sequence was collected from an adult with an advanced solid tumor such as melanoma, head and neck, liver or kidney cancer. The CDR3 loop reads CASSSQWGGQETQYF. CDR3 nucleotides: TGTGCCAGCAGTTCCCAATGGGGAGGCCAAGAGACCCAGTACTTC.